This T cell receptor beta chain was retrieved from a study of blood T cell repertoires in COVID-19. Looking at the study overall: COVID-19 samples, acute and convalescent, were from the United States, Italy and Spain.

Authors' processing steps: Reference gene primer amplification in the assay estimated nucleated cell counts. Profiling relied on immunoSEQ multiplex PCR, and the TCRdb table lists in-frame clones only, not all of them. That table gives V, J and clone size, and the DNA gave D and trimming. The table lists approximately 110,000 clones, roughly 85% of them singletons. Enrolment of Seattle patients took place during active infection, and they were followed longitudinally. The receptor's source is a woman over 75 with COVID-19, enrolled during active disease. Specimen: peripheral blood.

CDR3 sequence: CASSASTGLIADTQYF. The DNA of the CDR3 is TGTGCCAGCAGTGCCTCGACAGGGTTAATCGCAGATACGCAGTATTTT. The chain recombines TRBV6-1 with TRBJ2-3; the match to TRBD1 covers 7 bases. The length of the CDR3 is 16 residues. J gave up 4 bases and V 4 bases, and 11 bases lay outside the gene matches. Germline CDR1 and CDR2: MNHNS and SASEGT.